This TCR beta chain appears in the sequencing data of a study of T-cell memory formation after mild COVID-19. Findings and caveats of the study: Contracting clones from day 15 to 85 had balanced CD4/CD8; later expanders favoured CD4+.

The CDR3 has 12 residues. The germline CDR1 and CDR2 sequences are SGHTA and FQGTGA. Deletions cut 1 base from V and 1 base from J, with 1 base between. Using its own MiXCR run on the 5' RACE reads, TCRdb lists one record per CDR3 protein. The sample records 200,000 to 300,000 distinct CDR3 sequences, around 15% being singletons. Ten or more counts support this clonotype. What it binds is unknown. This sequence joins TRBV7-3 and TRBJ1-2; D is ambiguous. Sequencing was carried out using PBMCs or a T cell subset sorted from them (not recorded which). The sequence was obtained from a man between 18 and 29 years old who had mild COVID-19 (a few samples of this study predate the infection). Cell type and time point are not known. The CDR3 DNA reads TGTGCCAGCAGCTTAAATAACTATGGCTACACCTTC. Amino acid sequence: CASSLNNYGYTF.